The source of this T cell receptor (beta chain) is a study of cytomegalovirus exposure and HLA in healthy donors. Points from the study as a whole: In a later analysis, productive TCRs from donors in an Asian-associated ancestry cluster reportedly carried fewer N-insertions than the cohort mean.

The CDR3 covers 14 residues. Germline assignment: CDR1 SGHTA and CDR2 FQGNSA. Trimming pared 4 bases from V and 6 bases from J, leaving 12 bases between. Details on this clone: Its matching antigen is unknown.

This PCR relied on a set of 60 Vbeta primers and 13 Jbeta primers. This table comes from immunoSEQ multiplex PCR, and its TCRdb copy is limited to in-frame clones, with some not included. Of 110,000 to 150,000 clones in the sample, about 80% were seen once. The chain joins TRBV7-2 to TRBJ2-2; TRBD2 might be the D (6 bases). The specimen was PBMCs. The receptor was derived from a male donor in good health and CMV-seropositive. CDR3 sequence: CASSSGTLAGELFF. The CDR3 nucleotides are TGTGCCAGCAGCTCCGGGACTCTAGCCGGGGAGCTGTTTTTT.